This is a list of T cell receptor beta chains from one sample in a study of blood T cells in healthy people across ages. TCRdb reprocessed the 5' RACE reads with MiXCR, giving one entry per CDR3 protein. Seen here are approximately 600,000 distinct CDR3 sequences, about 54% observed once, and the top ten hold around 37%. Sequenced: blood. The receptors derive from a man aged 55 to 70 in good health. Each CDR3 is given with its conserved first and last residue. The order of the fields is D gene, V gene, clone size, J gene, CDR3 protein, CDR3 DNA. D genes are given only for firm matches. Clone size appears in some rows only: once, few, many, or a class for an expanded clone.

d_gene: TRBD1
v_gene: TRBV4-1
abundance: few
j_gene: TRBJ2-4
CDR3aa: CASSQAPTGMAIQYF
CDR3nt: TGCGCCAGCAGCCAAGCCCCGACAGGGATGGCCATTCAGTACTTC

d_gene: TRBD1
v_gene: TRBV7-9
abundance: -
j_gene: TRBJ1-2
CDR3aa: CASSPWTGGGYTF
CDR3nt: TGTGCCAGCAGCCCATGGACAGGGGGTGGCTACACCTTC

d_gene: TRBD1
v_gene: TRBV4-2
abundance: few
j_gene: TRBJ2-7
CDR3aa: CASSQGTGATYEQYF
CDR3nt: TGTGCCAGCAGCCAGGGGACAGGGGCTACCTACGAGCAGTACTTC

d_gene: -
v_gene: TRBV10-2
abundance: once
j_gene: TRBJ2-1
CDR3aa: CASSESIRGRGDNEQFF
CDR3nt: TGCGCCAGCAGTGAGTCGATTCGGGGCAGGGGAGACAATGAGCAGTTCTTC

d_gene: -
v_gene: TRBV9
abundance: -
j_gene: TRBJ1-2
CDR3aa: CASSTGQRSYGYTF
CDR3nt: TGTGCCAGCAGCACCGGACAGCGAAGCTATGGCTACACCTTC

d_gene: TRBD2
v_gene: TRBV10-3
abundance: few
j_gene: TRBJ2-7
CDR3aa: CAISPSGEDEQYF
CDR3nt: TGTGCCATCAGCCCTAGCGGGGAAGACGAGCAGTACTTC

d_gene: TRBD1
v_gene: TRBV7-9
abundance: -
j_gene: TRBJ2-7
CDR3aa: CASSLSTGMKSYNEQYF
CDR3nt: TGTGCCAGCAGCTTATCGACAGGGATGAAATCCTACAATGAGCAGTACTTC

d_gene: TRBD2
v_gene: TRBV29-1
abundance: -
j_gene: TRBJ2-7
CDR3aa: CSVTSGGRTYEQYF
CDR3nt: TGCAGCGTTACTAGCGGGGGCCGTACCTACGAGCAGTACTTC

d_gene: -
v_gene: TRBV12-3/TRBV12-4
abundance: once
j_gene: TRBJ1-6
CDR3aa: CASSLAGMNSPLHF
CDR3nt: TGTGCCAGCAGTTTGGCAGGGATGAATTCACCCCTCCACTTT

d_gene: -
v_gene: TRBV5-1
abundance: once
j_gene: TRBJ2-1
CDR3aa: CASTQYAQGVYNEQFF
CDR3nt: TGCGCCAGCACTCAATACGCGCAGGGCGTTTACAATGAGCAGTTCTTC

d_gene: -
v_gene: TRBV28
abundance: -
j_gene: TRBJ2-5
CDR3aa: CASNGQRETQYF
CDR3nt: TGTGCCAGCAACGGGCAGCGAGAGACCCAGTACTTC

d_gene: -
v_gene: TRBV20-1
abundance: -
j_gene: TRBJ2-3
CDR3aa: CSASHGEISDTQYF
CDR3nt: TGCAGTGCTAGCCACGGGGAGATCTCAGATACGCAGTATTTT

d_gene: -
v_gene: TRBV6-2/TRBV6-3
abundance: -
j_gene: TRBJ2-1
CDR3aa: CASEGGGDEQFF
CDR3nt: TGTGCCAGCGAGGGGGGGGGCGATGAGCAGTTCTTC

d_gene: -
v_gene: TRBV15
abundance: few
j_gene: TRBJ1-5
CDR3aa: CATSRDFRAGNQPQHF
CDR3nt: TGTGCCACCAGCAGAGATTTCAGGGCTGGCAATCAGCCCCAGCATTTT

d_gene: -
v_gene: TRBV10-3
abundance: -
j_gene: TRBJ2-5
CDR3aa: CAISDPRETQYF
CDR3nt: TGTGCCATCAGTGATCCCCGGGAGACCCAGTACTTC

d_gene: -
v_gene: TRBV29-1
abundance: once
j_gene: TRBJ2-3
CDR3aa: CSVGTLDHTDTQYF
CDR3nt: TGCAGCGTGGGGACATTAGATCACACAGATACGCAGTATTTT

d_gene: TRBD1
v_gene: TRBV27
abundance: few
j_gene: TRBJ1-2
CDR3aa: CASSRRDRPYGYTF
CDR3nt: TGTGCCAGCAGCCGCCGGGACAGGCCCTATGGCTACACCTTC